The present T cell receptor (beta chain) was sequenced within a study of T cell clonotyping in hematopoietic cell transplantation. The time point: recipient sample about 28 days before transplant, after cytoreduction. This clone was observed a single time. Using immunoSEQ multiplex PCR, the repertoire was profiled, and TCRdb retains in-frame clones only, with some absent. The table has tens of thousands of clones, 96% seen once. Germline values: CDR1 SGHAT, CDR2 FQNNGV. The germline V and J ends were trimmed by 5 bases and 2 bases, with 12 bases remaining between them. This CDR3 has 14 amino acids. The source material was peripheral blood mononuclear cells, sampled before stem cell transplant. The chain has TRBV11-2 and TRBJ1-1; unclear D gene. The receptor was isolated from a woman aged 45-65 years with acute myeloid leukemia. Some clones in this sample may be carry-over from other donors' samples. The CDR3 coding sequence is TGTGCCAGCAGCCTCGCGGGCGATAACACTGAAGCTTTCTTT. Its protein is CASSLAGDNTEAFF.